This TCR beta chain emerged from a study of cytomegalovirus exposure and HLA in healthy donors (dated by TCRdb to about 2017). Regarding the complete study: An earlier analysis of approximately 550 of the donors reported more than 250 Gb of sequence data and 100 million to 140 million unique TCR beta sequences from 150 million to 200 million T cells. Rather than drawing on any new phenotypic data, the later analysis identified candidate immune exposures from TCR beta sequences and the way those sequences occurred across donors. An earlier analysis of 500 to 750 of the donors applied high-throughput TCR beta sequencing to assess whether each TCR beta V gene segment acted as functional or pseudogenic. About 280 gigabases of sequencing data and 70 million to 100 million unique TCR sequences made up an early release that covered approximately 650 HLA-typed donors. Donor age, sex, ethnicity and CMV serostatus were collected together with the repertoire data. On average, roughly 240,000 unique TCR beta nucleotide sequences were sequenced per donor among roughly 430 genotyped donors of the cohort, with approximately 18% of those sequences being non-productive. Using immunosequencing, the study profiled T cell repertoires from about 620 subjects and related those repertoires to cytomegalovirus serostatus. The study aimed to test whether signatures of past pathogen exposure could be identified by cataloging public T cell receptors. All discovery cohort repertoires had been generated using a single sequencing platform. Typing coverage varied by locus: roughly 629-630 donors for A, B, C, DRB1 and DQB1; roughly 500 for DQA1; some 610 for DPA1; roughly 450 for DPB1. Of the roughly 400 genotyped donors, around 81% fell in the genetic ancestry cluster associated with self-reported Caucasian donors. A separate validation cohort of 100 to 150 different subjects was used in addition to the approximately 700-subject first cohort. About 5 DR-DQ haplotypes were handled as single units for association and clustering, since linkage in the cohort was strong. Genome-wide SNP genotypes for about 60% of the roughly 700 donors were used in a later genetic analysis, which treated that subset as a discovery cohort. High-throughput TCR immunosequencing, statistical association of individual TCRs with disease status, and machine learning were combined to predict cytomegalovirus infection status. HLA typing covered class I and class II loci at four-digit resolution. In a later analysis, previously published TCR beta repertoires from 550 to 700 donors were re-analyzed and high-resolution HLA genotyping was added so that TCR occurrence patterns could be studied. The research as a whole found: According to a later analysis, TCR association rates differed among HLA loci, with DRB1 alleles showing the most associated TCRs and HLA-C alleles showing the fewest. A later genetic analysis reported fewer N-insertions in productive TCRs among donors in an Asian-associated ancestry cluster than the roughly 620-donor mean. This cohort had only TCR beta chains sequenced, and the lack of alpha or paired-chain data limited which features could be detected. Linkage disequilibrium might explain the correlated functional status among segregating V segments, but an unknown experimental factor could not be ruled out. A later analysis found that HLA-associated TCR beta chains were more clonally expanded and had lower generation probabilities than equally common non-associated chains. A later analysis found that most CMV-associated TCR beta chains appeared HLA-restricted, with HLA associations seemingly driven largely by CMV exposure. A later analysis associated 15,000 to 20,000 TCR beta sequences with specific HLA alleles at a false discovery rate of 0.05. The earlier analysis of a few hundred of the donors excluded 15 to 20 rarely observed V segments, including chromosome 9 orphons, because counts were too low. In vitro tests confirmed that a few of the cytomegalovirus-associated TCR beta chains recognize cytomegalovirus antigens. A further reported finding was that TCR beta sequences accurately predicted the HLA-A and HLA-B alleles for most subjects in the first cohort. Because HLA typing was unavailable for some donors at each locus, only the typed subset was used in association tests. The classifier was reported to diagnose cytomegalovirus status with high specificity and sensitivity in both the original cohort and the validation cohort. Presence/absence analyses assumed roughly uniform sequencing depth across donors, an assumption that may not hold. Some IMGT-functional V segments, including TRBV6-2 and TRBV6-3, could not be told apart with the 87-base-pair reads, so those segments were excluded. Several of the top co-occurrence clusters appeared to be linked to parvovirus B19, influenza, CMV and Epstein-Barr virus, according to a later analysis. A cluster of highly shared sequence variants was judged likely to be a technical artifact of the sequencing pipeline. The only immune exposure information available for the cohort was CMV serostatus. When HLA alleles, especially DR and DQ, strongly co-occurred, attributing TCR associations to individual alleles was difficult. The study gave a list of 150 to 200 TCR beta chains associated with cytomegalovirus. V-gene and J-gene trimming of TCR beta chains was associated with a missense DCLRE1C variant in a later genetic analysis, and the association was replicated in an independent cohort. According to the authors, the approach could potentially be generalized to other disease states and immunological phenotypes. Most TCR sequences were observed very rarely across donors, whereas some public TCRs were present in many individuals. Broadly in line with IMGT annotations, most TCR beta V segments showed up in productive rearrangements about 87% or about 30% of the time in an earlier analysis of several hundred of the donors.

In the case of this clone: The clone's antigen remains unknown. No clone much larger than this one lies a single base away; base qualities are absent.

From its cysteine to its phenylalanine, the CDR3 spans 18 amino acids. Only the CDR3 DNA stays, 54 bases, in frame from base 1. V is cut back by 1 base and J by 1 base, with 9 bases in the junction unmatched. According to the germline V gene, CDR1 reads MDHEN and CDR2 reads SYDVKM. The library was generated by the immunoSEQ multiplex PCR assay. For the multiplex PCR, a mixture combining 60 forward primers for TCR Vbeta segments and 13 reverse primers for TCR Jbeta segments was used. A multiplex PCR assay on genomic DNA amplified the CDR3 region of rearranged TCR beta genes. On the Illumina HiSeq System, the amplified TCR beta libraries were sequenced as 87-base-pair reads. On the study's bioinformatics: A later analysis counted some 80 million unique TCR beta chains across the 500 to 850 repertoires, and approximately 11 million of these chains were shared by at least two donors. To remove PCR and sequencing errors, raw reads were error-corrected and collapsed into unique sequences using a nearest-neighbor algorithm that merged closely related sequences. V, D and J gene segments were assigned by aligning CDR3 sequences to IMGT reference sequences. For a sequence to be retained, a match of at least six nucleotides to both a V gene segment and a J gene segment was required. A rearrangement was called productive if the CDR3 had no stop codons and remained in frame with V and J, and every other rearrangement was called non-productive. Following IMGT convention, CDR3 was defined as the stretch from the second conserved V-encoded cysteine up to the conserved J-encoded phenylalanine. In an earlier analysis of roughly 610 of the donors, sequences lacking an unambiguous match to a single V gene segment were excluded. In an earlier analysis of 500 to 750 of the donors, V segments were called functional above 56.7% productive rearrangements and were called segregating when the between-donor standard deviation exceeded 5%. A statistical classification framework was built to diagnose cytomegalovirus status from the catalog of TCR beta chain sequences. V and J gene assignment, in a later analysis, came from comparing TCR nucleotide sequences with IMGT/GENE-DB human TR gene sequences. Using the TCRdist pipeline, a later analysis assigned CDR3 sequences along with most-parsimonious VDJ recombination scenarios. In a later analysis, each TCR beta chain was defined by its CDR3 amino acid sequence together with its V-gene family, and reads lacking a unique V-gene family were excluded. A later analysis removed roughly 590 highly shared, low-generation-probability nucleotide sequences to deal with suspected cross-contamination and a sequencing artifact. A later analysis calculated a clonal expansion index for each public chain from normalized within-repertoire ranks of inferred template counts. In a later analysis, generation probabilities were computed with a VDJ recombination model fitted to out-of-frame rearrangements, and the resulting probabilities were checked against IGoR. In a later analysis, hypergeometric tests were used to score TCR-TCR, TCR-HLA and TCR-CMV co-occurrence, with a repertoire-size bias correction applied to TCR pairs. In a later analysis, false discovery rates were estimated by permuting HLA or CMV assignments 20 times. A later analysis grouped co-occurring TCRs with DBSCAN, adding TCRdist sequence similarity when clustering within HLA-allele-positive subsets. Repertoires with fewer than 30,000 or more than 120,000 public chains were left out of co-occurrence clustering, as were a handful of repertoires with anomalous nucleotide sharing. In TCRdb, the immuneACCESS table is reduced to in-frame sequences with V and J assigned. These tables do not hold every clone; where another copy was compared, an unresolved V gene accounts for under half, and the others remain unexplained. The DNA gave D and trimming, while V, J and clone size come from that table. The sample table holds about 180,000 clones, of which 70% to 80% were seen once. Under 2% of the sample is taken by the ten largest.

The cohort consisted of 666 healthy bone marrow donors. Cohort members were all nominally healthy when sampled, although unrecorded immune exposures were likely present. The donor tested CMV seronegative, placing the donor among the 350 or so seronegative members of the cohort. Each donor provided a peripheral blood sample, and peripheral blood mononuclear cells were used for TCR beta sequencing. Genomic DNA extraction from the blood cell samples was performed with the Qiagen DNeasy Blood Extraction Kit. The sequenced material came from PBMCs. This clonotype was sampled from a man younger than 30 in good health and CMV-seronegative. The rearrangement joined TRBV28 to TRBJ1-5; 8 middle bases align to TRBD1. The CDR3 protein sequence reads: CASSLSGGDRWSNQPQHF. The sequenced DNA: TGTGCCAGCAGTTTATCTGGGGGGGACAGGTGGAGCAATCAGCCCCAGCATTTT.